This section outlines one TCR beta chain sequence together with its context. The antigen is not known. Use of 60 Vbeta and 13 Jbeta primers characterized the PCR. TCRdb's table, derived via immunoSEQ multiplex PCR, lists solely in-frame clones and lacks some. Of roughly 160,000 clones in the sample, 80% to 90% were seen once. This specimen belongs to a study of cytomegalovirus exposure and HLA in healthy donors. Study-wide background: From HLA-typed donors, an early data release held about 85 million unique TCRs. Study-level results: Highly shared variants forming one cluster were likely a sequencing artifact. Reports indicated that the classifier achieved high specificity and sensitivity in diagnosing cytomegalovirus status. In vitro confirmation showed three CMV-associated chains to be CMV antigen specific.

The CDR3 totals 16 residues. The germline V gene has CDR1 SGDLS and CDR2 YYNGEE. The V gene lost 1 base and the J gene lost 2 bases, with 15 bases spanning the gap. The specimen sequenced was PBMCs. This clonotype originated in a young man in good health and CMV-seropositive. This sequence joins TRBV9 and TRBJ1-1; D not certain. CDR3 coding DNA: TGTGCCAGCAGCGTAAATCAAGCCCACCCTAACACTGAAGCTTTCTTT. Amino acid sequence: CASSVNQAHPNTEAFF.